These 27 T cell receptor beta chains came from one sample sequenced in a study of radiation and T cells in renal cell carcinoma (dated by TCRdb to the early 2020s). Receptor libraries were prepared by the immunoSEQ multiplex PCR assay. TCRdb took over this immuneACCESS table, retaining in-frame rearrangements with V and J assigned. Such tables are incomplete; in checked studies, under half of the missing clones stem from an unresolved V gene, and the remainder is unexplained. The sample yields 120,000 to 150,000 clones; about 86% were counted once. About a sixth of the sample rests with the top ten. The sample's time point label is to be understood as: blood 4 weeks post-SBRT, at nephrectomy. This specimen's treatment or condition label, per the study, means: 15 Gy SBRT to primary tumor, nephrectomy 4 weeks later. The material was blood, obtained from a patient whose treatment included radiotherapy and nephrectomy. The origin of the receptors is a woman aged 45-65 years with renal cell carcinoma.

This sequence joins TRBV15 and TRBJ1-4, with 7 bases that match TRBD1. V shed 3 bases and J 5 bases; nucleotides not matched to a gene: 3. This CDR3 has 14 residues. CDR1 and CDR2 (germline): LNHNV, YYDKDF (reference sequence). The CDR3 nucleotides read TGTGCCACCAGCAGGGGGACAGAAAATGAAAAACTGTTTTTT. This sequence encodes CATSRGTENEKLFF.

CDR3 coding DNA: TGTGCCAGTAGTATATCCGGGCTGCAAGAGACCCAGTACTTC. Amino acids: CASSISGLQETQYF. The rearrangement uses TRBV19 and TRBJ2-5; D gene uncertain. This CDR3 contains 14 residues. The V end was cut by 2 bases, the J end by 2 bases, with 9 bases between. Germline V gene data show CDR1 as LNHDA and CDR2 as SQIVND (reference sequence).

The V call is TRBV12-5, the J call TRBJ2-2, with D unclear. The CDR3 length is 16 residues. Germline V CDR1 and CDR2: LGHNT, FRNRAP. V dropped 2 bases and J dropped 1 base, with 11 bases sitting between them. The CDR3 coding sequence is TGTGCTAGTGGTTTGAGGAATACGGGGAACACCGGGGAGCTGTTTTTT. This translates into CASGLRNTGNTGELFF.

The V and J genes are TRBV6-5 and TRBJ2-7; 7 positions agree with TRBD1. Germline CDR1 MNHEY, CDR2 SVGAGI. The CDR3 is 14 residues long. Germline trimming cut 7 bases from V and 6 bases from J; bases unmatched to any gene: 12. Here the CDR3 DNA reads TGTGCCAGCACCCGGGACAGAACTAGGGTCGAGCAGTACTTC. Translated: CASTRDRTRVEQYF.

The gene calls are TRBV6-6 and TRBJ2-7, with D possibly TRBD2 on 5 matching bases. Trimming took 7 bases from V and 5 from J, leaving 9 bases between them. The CDR3 runs to 11 residues. The germline V gene has CDR1 MNHNY and CDR2 SVGAGI (reference sequence). CDR3 region: CASNDYHEQYF. CDR3 in DNA: TGTGCCAGCAATGACTACCACGAGCAGTACTTC.

V and J are TRBV19 and TRBJ2-1, with D maybe TRBD1 (7 bases). Germline assignment: CDR1 LNHDA and CDR2 SQIVND (reference sequence). Trimming shortened V by 2 bases and J by 5 bases, and 25 bases separated the two germline ends. This CDR3 comprises 19 residues. The CDR3 DNA is TGTGCCAGTAGTATAAGGGGGCAAGGGGGGCGCGGATTGAACAATGAGCAGTTCTTC. It yields the protein CASSIRGQGGRGLNNEQFF. Filled out from reference TRBV19 and TRBJ2-1, the complete variable domain reads DGGITQSPKYLFRKEGQNVTLSCEQNLNHDAMYWYRQDPGQGLRLIYYSQIVNDFQKGDIAEGYSVSREKKESFPLTVTSAQKNPTAFYLCASSIRGQGGRGLNNEQFFGPGTRLTVL.

This clone showed up just a few times. V is TRBV9 and J is TRBJ1-1; 8 nucleotides match TRBD1. J gave up 4 bases and V 4 bases, and 3 bases lay outside the gene matches. CDR1 is SGDLS, CDR2 YYNGEE, per germline. This CDR3 is built from 13 residues. CDR3: CASSSGGLTEAFF. CDR3 coding DNA: TGTGCCAGCAGCTCAGGGGGCCTCACTGAAGCTTTCTTT.

The V and J genes are TRBV10-1 and TRBJ2-1, with 10 bases aligning to TRBD1. The CDR3 is 14 amino acids. J was trimmed by 6 bases and V by 4 bases; bases with no gene match: 3. Germline V lookup: CDR1 WNHNN, CDR2 SYGVQD (reference sequence). The CDR3 here is CASSVRTGGNEQFF. As DNA, the CDR3 is TGCGCCAGCAGTGTACGGACAGGGGGCAATGAGCAGTTCTTC.

This clone has just one count. The chain is built from TRBV19 and TRBJ1-2; D gene uncertain. Per the germline V gene, CDR1 is LNHDA and CDR2 is SQIVND (reference sequence). Trimming pared 4 bases from V and 1 base from J, leaving 7 bases between. The CDR3 length is 13 residues. The CDR3 DNA is TGTGCCAGTAGTACCCACAGTAACTATGGCTACACCTTC. This sequence encodes CASSTHSNYGYTF.

V and J are TRBV19 and TRBJ1-1; D is unresolved. Trimming cost V 6 bases and J 7 bases, with 15 bases left between them. The V gene's germline CDR1 is LNHDA and CDR2 SQIVND (reference sequence). This CDR3 has 13 residues. In DNA, the CDR3 is TGTGCCAGTAGCAATATAGTGGGTGGTGAAGCTTTCTTT. It translates to CASSNIVGGEAFF.

The rearrangement uses TRBV7-9 and TRBJ1-2; 7 bases match TRBD1. The junction had 8 bases not matched to a gene; V was cut back by 5 bases and J by 8 bases. Per germline, CDR1 SEHNR and CDR2 FQNEAQ (reference sequence). The CDR3 sequence is 13 residues long. The CDR3: CASSRTGSGGYTF. In nucleotides, the CDR3 is TGTGCCAGCAGCCGGACAGGTAGCGGCGGCTACACCTTC.

The chain carries TRBV28 and TRBJ2-7; D call uncertain. V lost 6 bases and J 1 base, leaving 7 bases between the germline ends. The CDR3 covers 12 residues. CDR1 is MDHEN, CDR2 SYDVKM, per germline. The CDR3, as DNA: TGTGCCAGCAGCGGTGGTTCCTACGAGCAGTACTTC. Residues: CASSGGSYEQYF.

For this clone: Other DNA sequences in this sample translate to the same CDR3. The V gene is TRBV2, the J gene TRBJ1-2, with a tentative D call TRBD1 (5 bases). V was pared by 5 bases and J by 1 base, with 8 bases between. Germline V gene lookup returns CDR1 SNHLY and CDR2 FYNNEI. The CDR3 extends over 13 amino acids. The CDR3 here is CASSPDSNYGYTF. The CDR3, as DNA: TGTGCCAGCAGTCCCGACAGTAACTATGGCTACACCTTC.

This clone was seen repeatedly, ten times or more. The chain is built from TRBV15 and TRBJ1-1; D is ambiguous. V was trimmed by 1 base and J by 8 bases, leaving 11 bases between them. This CDR3 is built from 13 residues. Germline lookup yields CDR1 LNHNV and CDR2 YYDKDF (reference sequence). CDR3 region: CATSRVSIGEAFF. CDR3 nucleotide sequence: TGTGCCACCAGCAGAGTTTCTATAGGAGAAGCTTTCTTT.

This chain joins TRBV29-1 and TRBJ2-5; 8 bases are shared with TRBD1. The CDR3 is 12 amino acids. The V gene end was trimmed by 7 bases and the J gene end by 8 bases; junction bases not matched to a gene: 9. Germline V gene lookup returns CDR1 SQVTM and CDR2 ANQGSEA. The CDR3 sequence is CSGIIDRGTQYF. CDR3 DNA: TGCAGCGGAATAATCGACAGGGGAACCCAGTACTTC.

V is TRBV4-3 and J is TRBJ2-1; TRBD2 aligns across 11 bases. J gave up 6 bases and V 2 bases, and 12 bases lay outside the gene matches. The CDR3 extends over 18 amino acids. The germline CDR1 and CDR2 sequences are LGHNA and YSLEER. CDR3 nucleotides: TGCGCCAGCAGCCAAAATAGCGGGAGGGCGGCCCGAGGCAATGAGCAGTTCTTC. It translates to CASSQNSGRAARGNEQFF.

With respect to this clone: In the same sample, other DNA sequences code for this CDR3. The chain couples TRBV7-2 to TRBJ1-1, with D unclear. The CDR3 runs to 14 residues. Looked up from germline, CDR1 is SGHTA and CDR2 is FQGNSA. The V end lost 2 bases, the J end lost 0 bases, and 7 bases lay between the germline ends. The CDR3 nucleotides are TGTGCCAGCAGCTTATCAGGTTTGAACACTGAAGCTTTCTTT. Its translation is CASSLSGLNTEAFF.

This clone was seen only once. The CDR3: CASSTSSIGLYGYTF. The CDR3 nucleotides read TGTGCCAGCAGCACCTCAAGTATTGGGCTCTATGGCTACACCTTC. The chain recombines TRBV5-5 with TRBJ1-2; D is unclear. CDR1 SGHKS and CDR2 YYEKEE come from the germline V gene (reference sequence). This CDR3 is 15 amino acids long. V was pared by 4 bases and J by 4 bases, with 17 bases between.

J is TRBJ2-1 and V is TRBV11-2, with 12 bases aligning to TRBD2. This CDR3 has 16 amino acids. Germline V CDR1 and CDR2: SGHAT, FQNNGV. J gave up 4 bases and V 4 bases, and 5 bases lay outside the gene matches. The CDR3 DNA reads as TGTGCCAGCAGCTCTAAACTAGCGGGAGGTTACAATGAGCAGTTCTTC. It translates to CASSSKLAGGYNEQFF.

The rearrangement uses TRBV15 and TRBJ1-4; D possibly corresponds to TRBD1 (5 bases). Germline CDR1 and CDR2: LNHNV and YYDKDF (reference sequence). The germline V and J ends were trimmed by 2 bases and 6 bases, with 13 bases remaining between them. This CDR3 region has 15 residues. CDR3 DNA sequence: TGTGCCACCAGCAGACTTCCAGGGTACGATGAAAAACTGTTTTTT. It specifies CATSRLPGYDEKLFF.

The chain uses TRBV6-1 and TRBJ1-2; 9 bases align to TRBD1. V lost 4 bases, J lost 4 bases, and 13 bases stayed unmatched. In germline, CDR1 is MNHNS, CDR2 SASEGT. The CDR3 runs 17 residues. The CDR3 DNA reads TGTGCCAGCAGTGCCGGGACAGGGCCCTATCTGCTCTATGGCTACACCTTC. Amino acids: CASSAGTGPYLLYGYTF.

This clone was seen just once. The chain recombines TRBV6-6 with TRBJ1-3; 7 nucleotides line up with TRBD1. This CDR3 has 15 residues. Germline trimming cut 6 bases from V and 2 bases from J; bases unmatched to any gene: 7. The germline V gene has CDR1 MNHNY and CDR2 SVGAGI (reference sequence). CDR3 nucleotide sequence: TGTGCCAGCAGCCGAGACAGGGATCCTGGAAACACCATATATTTT. Translation gives CASSRDRDPGNTIYF.

V is TRBV9 and J is TRBJ1-2; no clear D. Trimming stripped 0 bases from V and 6 bases from J, with 12 bases between. CDR3 length: 14 residues. The germline CDR1 and CDR2 sequences are SGDLS and YYNGEE. For the CDR3, the DNA is TGTGCCAGCAGCGTAGGGTCTGGTTTCGATGGCTACACCTTC. This encodes CASSVGSGFDGYTF. Full variable domain (rest looked up from reference TRBV9 and TRBJ1-2): DSGVTQTPKHLITATGQRVTLRCSPRSGDLSVYWYQQSLDQGLQFLIQYYNGEERAKGNILERFSAQQFPDLHSELNLSSLELGDSALYFCASSVGSGFDGYTFGSGTRLTVV.

This clone was seen just once. The chain recombines TRBV20-1 with TRBJ2-5, with 7 bases identical to TRBD1. CDR1 is DFQATT, CDR2 SNEGSKA, per germline (reference sequence). The CDR3 contains 11 residues. As DNA, the CDR3 is TGCAGCGCTGACAGGGAAGAGACCCAGTACTTC. Its protein product is CSADREETQYF.

V and J are TRBV15 and TRBJ1-1, with D possibly TRBD1 on 5 matching bases. CDR1 and CDR2 (germline): LNHNV, YYDKDF (reference sequence). Trimming took off 3 bases at V and 6 bases at J, with 20 bases between the two ends. This CDR3 comprises 16 residues. The CDR3: CATSRETRDGGAEAFF. In DNA form, the CDR3 reads TGTGCCACCAGCAGGGAAACCAGGGACGGGGGGGCTGAAGCTTTCTTT.

The rearrangement uses TRBV18 and TRBJ2-7, with D perhaps TRBD1 (6 bases). The CDR3 covers 16 residues. Germline CDR1 reads KGHSH; CDR2 reads LQKENI. The V end lost 3 bases, the J end lost 3 bases, and 18 bases lay between the germline ends. This chain's CDR3 is CASSPSSGAFGYEQYF. DNA for the CDR3: TGTGCCAGCTCACCTTCTTCAGGGGCTTTCGGCTACGAGCAGTACTTC.

J is TRBJ1-6 and V is TRBV19; D perhaps matches TRBD1 (5 bases). The CDR3 runs 17 residues. Germline V gene sequence: CDR1 LNHDA, CDR2 SQIVND (reference sequence). Trimming took off 3 bases at V and 6 bases at J, with 18 bases between the two ends. CDR3 coding DNA: TGTGCCAGTAGTATCAGGAAAAGAGGGGACGGTAATTCACCCCTCCACTTT. Protein product: CASSIRKRGDGNSPLHF.